This TCR beta chain was identified during a study of T cell responses to AZD1222 COVID-19 vaccine. A word on this clone: Its antigen is as yet unknown.

Overall study findings and caveats: The CD4 TCRs associated with vaccination extended across spike and predominated at 160-218 and 743-854. A mostly white British donor set with more females was recruited, and clonal diversity was possibly underestimated.

Germline loops: CDR1 SGHKS, CDR2 YYEKEE (reference sequence). Trimming took 0 bases from V and 7 from J, leaving 14 bases between them. The CDR3 has 15 residues. Produced via immunoSEQ multiplex PCR; TCRdb's table is partial and in-frame only. The repertoire consists of 100,000 or so clones, with nearly 90% occurring once and the leading ten covering 44%. The chain employs TRBV5-5 and TRBJ2-1; D is undetermined. The TCR was taken from an adult who received the AZD1222 COVID-19 vaccine. Source: peripheral blood, taken 28 days after the second AZD1222 dose. CDR3 sequence reads: CASSLGPRDLNEQFF. CDR3 DNA: TGTGCCAGCAGCTTGGGCCCTAGGGATTTGAATGAGCAGTTCTTC.